The 9 T cell receptor beta chains reported below all come from one sample, sequenced in a study of blood T cell repertoires in COVID-19 (dated by TCRdb to the early 2020s). The library was built by means of the immunoSEQ multiplex PCR assay. Not all clones reach the TCRdb copy of this immuneACCESS table, which keeps in-frame sequences only. Checked studies attribute under half of the gap to unresolved V genes and leave the rest unexplained. This sample comprises 200,000 to 250,000 clones, under 90% of them detected only once. Together, the top ten hold about a sixth of the sample. Sequencing input: peripheral blood. The source is a woman older than 75 with active or convalescent COVID-19.

This chain joins TRBV4-1 and TRBJ2-1, with TRBD1 identical over 9 bases. The V gene end was trimmed by 0 bases and the J gene end by 2 bases; junction bases not matched to a gene: 2. Germline V CDR1 and CDR2: MGHRA, YSYEKL. The CDR3 contains 16 residues. CDR3 in amino acids: CASSQDRTGAYNEQFF. CDR3 sequence (DNA): TGCGCCAGCAGCCAAGACAGGACAGGGGCCTACAATGAGCAGTTCTTC.

The chain has TRBV9 and TRBJ1-5; D might be TRBD1 (5 bases). The germline CDR1 and CDR2 sequences are SGDLS and YYNGEE. The CDR3 covers 14 residues. Trimming cost V 0 bases and J 3 bases, with 7 bases left between them. In DNA form, the CDR3 reads TGTGCCAGCAGCGTAGGACAGATCAATCAGCCCCAGCATTTT. Its protein is CASSVGQINQPQHF.

CDR3 in DNA: TGTGCCAGCAGTAGTAAGACAGGGGGGGGCGCTGAAGCTTTCTTT. Translation gives CASSSKTGGGAEAFF. The chain combines TRBV6-5 with TRBJ1-1; 9 bases line up with TRBD1. The CDR3 extends over 15 amino acids. Germline loops: CDR1 MNHEY, CDR2 SVGAGI. V lost 5 bases, J lost 6 bases, and 10 bases stayed unmatched.

V gene TRBV5-6 combines with J gene TRBJ2-5; 7 bases agree with TRBD2. Losses at the gene ends were 0 bases for V and 5 bases for J; bases not matched to a gene: 7. The CDR3 length is 15 residues. Germline V gene lookup returns CDR1 SGHDT and CDR2 YYEEEE. DNA of the CDR3: TGTGCCAGCAGCTTGGAGGGTTGGGGAGGGGAGACCCAGTACTTC. This gives the protein CASSLEGWGGETQYF.

The CDR3: CSASKGLAEAFF. The CDR3 bases are TGCAGTGCTAGTAAGGGGCTCGCTGAAGCTTTCTTT. The chain links TRBV20-1 to TRBJ1-1, with a tentative D call TRBD1 (5 bases). Trimming removed 3 bases from V and 6 bases from J, with 11 bases in between. The CDR3 covers 12 residues. Germline CDR1 is DFQATT and CDR2 is SNEGSKA (reference sequence).

The V gene is TRBV4-3, the J gene TRBJ2-4; TRBD2 matches at 10 bases. Germline V gene data show CDR1 as LGHNA and CDR2 as YSLEER. The CDR3 contains 19 residues. Unmatched junction bases numbered 9, after V lost 0 bases and J lost 1 base. The CDR3 sequence: CASSQDPAGGNGAKNIQYF. Here the CDR3 DNA reads TGCGCCAGCAGCCAAGATCCAGCGGGGGGGAACGGGGCCAAAAACATTCAGTACTTC.

The chain joins TRBV7-2 to TRBJ1-1; D is unresolved. Deletions cut 5 bases from V and 0 bases from J, with 4 bases between. The germline CDR1 and CDR2 sequences are SGHTA and FQGNSA. The CDR3 extends over 12 amino acids. The CDR3 DNA reads TGTGCCAGCAGCCCCATGAACACTGAAGCTTTCTTT. This sequence encodes CASSPMNTEAFF. Based on the CDR3 plus reference TRBV7-2 and TRBJ1-1, the full variable domain is GAGVSQSPSNKVTEKGKDVELRCDPISGHTALYWYRQSLGQGLEFLIYFQGNSAPDKSGLPSDRFSAERTGGSVSTLTIQRTQQEDSAVYLCASSPMNTEAFFGQGTRLTVV.

As concerns this clone: The identical CDR3 is also encoded by other nucleotide sequences in the sample. This sequence joins TRBV7-3 and TRBJ2-2; a weak D match, TRBD2 (6 bases). The CDR3 length is 15 residues. V gave up 5 bases and J gave up 4 bases, with 14 bases separating them. Germline CDR1 SGHTA, CDR2 FQGTGA. The DNA for the CDR3 is TGTGCCAGCAGCAAACTGGGGGGTGGCACCGGGGAGCTGTTTTTT. The encoded protein is CASSKLGGGTGELFF.

Written as DNA, the CDR3 is TGTGCCAGCAGCTTAACTAGCCGTCAAGAGACCCAGTACTTC. It specifies CASSLTSRQETQYF. The chain carries TRBV7-9 and TRBJ2-5, with D maybe TRBD2 (6 bases). V lost 2 bases, J lost 2 bases, and 9 bases lay in between. The CDR3 covers 14 residues. CDR1 SEHNR and CDR2 FQNEAQ come from the germline V gene (reference sequence). The complete variable domain, with remaining parts taken from reference TRBV7-9 and TRBJ2-5, reads DTGVSQNPRHKITKRGQNVTFRCDPISEHNRLYWYRQTLGQGPEFLTYFQNEAQLEKSRLLSDRFSAERPKGSFSTLEIQRTEQGDSAMYLCASSLTSRQETQYFGPGTRLLVL.